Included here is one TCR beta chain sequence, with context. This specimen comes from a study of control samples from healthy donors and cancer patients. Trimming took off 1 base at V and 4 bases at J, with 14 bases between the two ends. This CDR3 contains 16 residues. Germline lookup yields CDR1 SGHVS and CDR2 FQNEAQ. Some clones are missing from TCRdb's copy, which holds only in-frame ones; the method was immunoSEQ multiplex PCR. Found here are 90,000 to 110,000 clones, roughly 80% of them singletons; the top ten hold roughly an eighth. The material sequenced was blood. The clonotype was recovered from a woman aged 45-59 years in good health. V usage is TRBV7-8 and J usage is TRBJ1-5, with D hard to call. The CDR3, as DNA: TGTGCCAGCAGCTTAGGTGTCGGTCTGTTGAATCAGCCCCAGCATTTT. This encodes CASSLGVGLLNQPQHF.